The 27 T cell receptor beta chains listed next were all sequenced from one sample in a study of blood T cell repertoires in COVID-19. The assay was immunoSEQ multiplex PCR, and TCRdb's table has in-frame clones only and misses some. This table holds over 200,000 clones, around 80% found once. Sequenced: peripheral blood. The source of these receptors is a woman in her thirties with COVID-19, enrolled during active disease.

The rearrangement uses TRBV18 and TRBJ1-3, with no clear D. There are 17 residues in the CDR3. CDR1 is KGHSH, CDR2 LQKENI, per germline. V gave up 3 bases and J gave up 3 bases, with 18 bases separating them. CDR3 DNA sequence: TGTGCCAGCTCACCTGCTATCGGTGGTAACAGTGGAAACACCATATATTTT. It encodes CASSPAIGGNSGNTIYF.

This clone appeared once. J is TRBJ2-7 and V is TRBV7-3; 10 bases are a match to TRBD1. The CDR3 has 13 amino acids. Unmatched junction bases numbered 5, after V lost 5 bases and J lost 7 bases. Germline-derived CDR1 and CDR2 are SGHTA and FQGTGA. The CDR3: CASSRDRGWEQYF. The CDR3 coding sequence is TGTGCCAGCAGCCGGGACAGGGGATGGGAGCAGTACTTC.

The V gene is TRBV12-3 or TRBV12-4, the J gene TRBJ1-1; 7 bases are shared with TRBD1. The CDR3 covers 11 residues. J was trimmed by 9 bases and V by 6 bases; bases with no gene match: 4. The CDR3 is CASSRRGQAFF. In DNA form, the CDR3 reads TGTGCCAGCAGCCGAAGGGGGCAAGCTTTCTTT.

This clone turned up a few times. This chain links TRBV7-2 with TRBJ2-7; D may be TRBD2 (5 bases). Trimming removed 4 bases at V and 3 bases at J, with 7 bases between. Per the germline V gene, CDR1 is SGHTA and CDR2 is FQGNSA. The CDR3 is made up of 12 amino acids. CDR3 nucleotide sequence: TGTGCCAGCAGCTACGCGGGCTACGAGCAGTACTTC. As protein: CASSYAGYEQYF. The variable domain in full, with the rest retrieved from reference TRBV7-2 and TRBJ2-7, is GAGVSQSPSNKVTEKGKDVELRCDPISGHTALYWYRQSLGQGLEFLIYFQGNSAPDKSGLPSDRFSAERTGGSVSTLTIQRTQQEDSAVYLCASSYAGYEQYFGPGTRLTVT.

J is TRBJ1-5 and V is TRBV6-5, with 9 bases aligning to TRBD1. The V gene end was trimmed by 6 bases and the J gene end by 0 bases; junction bases not matched to a gene: 3. The CDR3 totals 15 residues. CDR1 is MNHEY and CDR2 is SVGAGI in the germline V gene. CDR3 coding DNA: TGTGCCAGCAGCCGACAGGGGGTTAGCAATCAGCCCCAGCATTTT. As protein: CASSRQGVSNQPQHF.

A single count supports this clone. J is TRBJ2-7 and V is TRBV5-6, with a tentative D call TRBD2 (6 bases). V was trimmed by 4 bases and J by 0 bases, leaving 17 bases between them. This CDR3 is 16 amino acids long. Germline V lookup: CDR1 SGHDT, CDR2 YYEEEE. The CDR3: CASSHEISGSSYEQYF. The CDR3 bases are TGTGCCAGCAGCCATGAGATTAGCGGAAGCTCCTACGAGCAGTACTTC.

This sequence joins TRBV7-6 and TRBJ1-5; D is unresolved. In germline, CDR1 is SGHVS, CDR2 FNYEAQ. Trimming stripped 1 base from V and 4 bases from J, with 14 bases between. The CDR3 is 16 residues long. The CDR3 bases are TGTGCCAGCAGCTTAGAACTGGGCGCAACTAATCAGCCCCAGCATTTT. Its protein product is CASSLELGATNQPQHF.

V gene TRBV28 combines with J gene TRBJ1-1, with D hard to call. CDR1 and CDR2 (germline): MDHEN, SYDVKM. Trimming removed 6 bases from V and 2 bases from J, with 10 bases in between. The CDR3 extends over 13 amino acids. This chain's CDR3 is CASRPTHNTEAFF. CDR3 DNA sequence: TGTGCCAGCAGACCAACTCATAACACTGAAGCTTTCTTT. Using reference TRBV28 and TRBJ1-1 for the parts outside the CDR3, the full variable domain is DVKVTQSSRYLVKRTGEKVFLECVQDMDHENMFWYRQDPGLGLRLIYFSYDVKMKEKGDIPEGYSVSREKKERFSLILESASTNQTSMYLCASRPTHNTEAFFGQGTRLTVV.

The chain recombines TRBV2 with TRBJ1-2; 7 bases align to TRBD1. Trimming cost V 9 bases and J 8 bases; bases outside gene matches: 18. This CDR3 has 15 residues. Looked up from germline, CDR1 is SNHLY and CDR2 is FYNNEI. The CDR3 spells CASTEEKTGSSGYTF. The CDR3 bases are TGTGCCAGTACCGAAGAGAAGACAGGGTCCTCGGGCTACACCTTC. Using reference TRBV2 and TRBJ1-2 for the parts outside the CDR3, the full variable domain is EPEVTQTPSHQVTQMGQEVILRCVPISNHLYFYWYRQILGQKVEFLVSFYNNEISEKSEIFDDQFSVERPDGSNFTLKIRSTKLEDSAMYFCASTEEKTGSSGYTFGSGTRLTVV.

The chain links TRBV4-2 to TRBJ1-2; D uncertain. The CDR3 runs to 13 residues. Germline V gene lookup returns CDR1 LGHNA and CDR2 YNFKEQ. Between the trimmed V and J ends, which lost 0 bases and 6 bases, there was a span of 8 bases. CDR3: CASSQEGANGYTF. The CDR3 nucleotides read TGTGCCAGCAGCCAAGAAGGAGCAAATGGCTACACCTTC.

The chain uses TRBV19 and TRBJ2-7; 10 bases are shared with TRBD1. CDR3 length: 14 residues. Germline CDR1 reads LNHDA; CDR2 reads SQIVND (reference sequence). J gave up 2 bases and V 3 bases, and 1 base lay outside the gene matches. The CDR3 protein is CASSIGQGAYEQYF. Written as DNA, the CDR3 is TGTGCCAGTAGTATTGGACAGGGGGCCTACGAGCAGTACTTC.

This chain connects TRBV7-3 to TRBJ2-6; 10 positions match TRBD1. Germline CDR1 and CDR2: SGHTA and FQGTGA. After removal of 0 bases from V and 0 bases from J, the junction contained 5 bases not matched to a gene. The CDR3 consists of 19 residues. The CDR3 DNA follows: TGTGCCAGCAGCTTAACACCGAGACAGGGGGCCTCTGGGGCCAACGTCCTGACTTTC. It is translated as CASSLTPRQGASGANVLTF.

The V and J genes are TRBV7-2 and TRBJ1-3; 7 bases line up with TRBD1. The germline CDR1 and CDR2 sequences are SGHTA and FQGNSA. The CDR3 sequence is 15 residues long. V lost 5 bases and J lost 0; bases outside the gene matches: 4. CDR3 protein: CASSPQGGSGNTIYF. The CDR3 nucleotides read TGTGCCAGCAGCCCCCAGGGGGGCTCTGGAAACACCATATATTTT.

V usage is TRBV6-1 and J usage is TRBJ2-7; 11 bases match TRBD2. Per germline, CDR1 MNHNS and CDR2 SASEGT. This CDR3 comprises 15 residues. The trim removed 2 bases at V and 3 bases at J, leaving 3 bases unmatched. The CDR3 bases are TGTGCCAGCAGTGAACTAGGGACTAGCGGCTACGAGCAGTACTTC. Protein sequence: CASSELGTSGYEQYF.

This rearrangement joins TRBV7-9 to TRBJ2-1, with 7 nucleotides matching TRBD2. CDR3 length equals 15 residues. Germline loops: CDR1 SEHNR, CDR2 FQNEAQ (reference sequence). With V trimmed by 1 base and J by 4 bases, 4 bases remained unmatched. The DNA for the CDR3 is TGTGCCAGCAGCTTAGGCGGGGGTCAGTACAATGAGCAGTTCTTC. Amino acids: CASSLGGGQYNEQFF.

CDR3 coding DNA: TGTGCCAGCAGCCAACGACTAGCGGGGGCTCTCTCCTACGAGCAGTACTTC. This sequence encodes CASSQRLAGALSYEQYF. V is TRBV14 and J is TRBJ2-7; 12 bases align to TRBD2. With 2 bases clipped from V and 0 bases from J, the junction kept 5 bases outside the gene matches. This CDR3 is built from 17 residues. Germline CDR1 reads SGHDN; CDR2 reads FVKESK.

This sequence joins TRBV6-5 and TRBJ2-2; perhaps TRBD2 as D (5 bases). Germline V gene lookup returns CDR1 MNHEY and CDR2 SVGAGI. Trimming left V 6 bases short and J 1 base short, with 9 bases between. The CDR3 is 14 amino acids. The CDR3 nucleotides read TGTGCCAGCAGACGGACTGAGAACACCGGGGAGCTGTTTTTT. This sequence encodes CASRRTENTGELFF.

This chain links TRBV5-1 with TRBJ2-3; TRBD2 agrees at 9 bases. From germline, CDR1 is SGHRS and CDR2 YFSETQ. V was pared by 4 bases and J by 4 bases, with 13 bases of the junction left unmatched. This CDR3 spans 17 amino acids. Here the CDR3 reads CASSPLPFSGSADTQYF. The CDR3 region has the DNA TGCGCCAGCAGCCCACTCCCCTTTAGCGGGAGTGCAGATACGCAGTATTTT.

The chain couples TRBV5-6 to TRBJ1-2, with TRBD1 as a possible D gene (6 bases). The ends were cut back, 4 bases at V and 8 bases at J, with 12 bases in the middle. Germline lookup yields CDR1 SGHDT and CDR2 YYEEEE. The length of the CDR3 is 12 residues. This CDR3 is CASSPRGSGYTF. DNA for the CDR3: TGTGCCAGCAGCCCGAGGGGGAGCGGCTACACCTTC.

The V and J genes are TRBV10-1 and TRBJ2-3; 13 positions agree with TRBD2. V gave up 0 bases and J gave up 1 base; unmatched junction bases: 10. The CDR3 loop spans 20 amino acids. The germline CDR1 and CDR2 sequences are WNHNN and SYGVQD (reference sequence). CDR3 in DNA: TGCGCCAGCAGTGAGTCCCCGGGACTAGCGGGACCCCTCGGCACAGATACGCAGTATTTT. As protein: CASSESPGLAGPLGTDTQYF.

The V call is TRBV4-2, the J call TRBJ2-3; TRBD2 aligns across 10 bases. This CDR3 spans 16 amino acids. V lost 0 bases, J lost 1 base, and 1 base stayed unmatched. Germline V gene data show CDR1 as LGHNA and CDR2 as YNFKEQ. CDR3 loop: CASSQDLAGGTDTQYF. The CDR3 DNA sequence: TGTGCCAGCAGCCAAGATCTAGCGGGAGGCACAGATACGCAGTATTTT.

A single count supports this clone. The CDR3 region has the DNA TGTGCCTGGAGTCCGGGGCTAGCGGACAATGAGCAGTTCTTC. This translates into CAWSPGLADNEQFF. The chain is built from TRBV30 and TRBJ2-1; 7 nucleotides agree with TRBD2. V lost 2 bases and J lost 5; bases outside the gene matches: 6. Per the germline V gene, CDR1 is GTSNPN and CDR2 is SVGIG (reference sequence). The CDR3 totals 14 residues.

The V gene is TRBV5-1, the J gene TRBJ2-3, with 13 positions matching TRBD2. Germline CDR1 and CDR2: SGHRS and YFSETQ. The CDR3 length is 16 residues. V dropped 3 bases and J dropped 5; count of bases not matched to a gene: 6. The CDR3 DNA reads TGCGCCAGCAGCTCCACTAGCGGGAGGGCGGTAGATACGCAGTATTTT. It specifies CASSSTSGRAVDTQYF.

In this sample, this clone turned up once. The rearrangement links TRBV19 to TRBJ1-5; tentatively, D is TRBD1 (6 bases). Trimming took 4 bases from V and 0 from J, leaving 10 bases between them. Germline V gives CDR1 LNHDA, CDR2 SQIVND (reference sequence). This CDR3 is built from 15 residues. This CDR3 is CASSNGQPSNQPQHF. The DNA of the CDR3 is TGTGCCAGTAGTAATGGACAGCCTAGCAATCAGCCCCAGCATTTT.

The chain combines TRBV27 with TRBJ1-1; maybe TRBD1 (6 bases). CDR1 MNHEY and CDR2 SMNVEV come from the germline V gene (reference sequence). This CDR3 is 18 amino acids long. V shed 2 bases and J shed 6 bases, with 25 bases lying between them. DNA for the CDR3: TGTGCCAGCAGTTTAGAACCCCTAGGGGGACAAGGTCCTTCTGAAGCTTTCTTT. This gives the protein CASSLEPLGGQGPSEAFF.

The gene calls are TRBV3-1 (or the pseudogene TRBV3-2) and TRBJ1-1; TRBD1 agrees at 7 bases. The CDR3 covers 15 residues. Germline values: CDR1 LGHDT, CDR2 YNNKEL (reference sequence). V trimming: 6 bases; J trimming: 4 bases; junction bases outside the gene matches: 11. CDR3 bases: TGTGCCAGCAGGGAGGAAAACAGGGGTGGCACTGAAGCTTTCTTT. Encoded protein: CASREENRGGTEAFF.

The genes are TRBV7-9 and TRBJ2-5, with D possibly being TRBD1 (5 bases). The ends were cut back, 1 base at V and 5 bases at J, with 8 bases in the middle. This CDR3 region has 13 residues. CDR1 and CDR2 (germline): SEHNR, FQNEAQ (reference sequence). CDR3 in amino acids: CASSLDRLETQYF. The CDR3 bases are TGTGCCAGCAGCTTAGACAGGTTGGAGACCCAGTACTTC.